This TCR beta chain was observed in a study of OX40 agonist ivuxolimab in advanced cancers. Study at large: Intravenous ivuxolimab was administered to patients every 2 weeks at 0.01 to 10 mg/kg. At approximately 83% male, the cohort had a mean age of 60 years, ranging from about 20 to 79. Study-wide results and caveats: Near-lowest levels of clonal expansion characterized partial responders at 0.1-3.0 mg/kg.

A word on this clone: Its antigen remains unknown.

Repertoires were generated with immunoSEQ multiplex PCR, while TCRdb's copy carries only in-frame clones and drops some. Of roughly 76,000 clones listed, around nine tenths are singletons. The germline CDR1 and CDR2 sequences are MGHDK and SYGVNS. The V and J ends lost 1 base and 1 base respectively, with 7 bases between them. The CDR3 consists of 14 residues. The chain is built from TRBV25-1 and TRBJ1-1; weak D call: TRBD1 (5 bases). The TCR was taken from an adult with an advanced solid tumor such as melanoma, head and neck, liver or kidney cancer. The sequenced sample was CD4+ or CD8+ T cells sorted from blood, obtained in a trial of the OX40 agonist ivuxolimab. The CDR3 DNA reads as TGTGCCAGCAGTGAATGGGGCAGGAACACTGAAGCTTTCTTT. The encoded protein is CASSEWGRNTEAFF.